These 23 T cell receptor beta chains originate from one sample sequenced in a study of cytomegalovirus exposure and HLA in healthy donors. Use of 60 Vbeta and 13 Jbeta primers characterized the PCR. The protocol was immunoSEQ multiplex PCR, while the TCRdb copy is restricted to in-frame clones and leaves out a portion. Among about 120,000 clones listed, roughly 65% were seen once. The sequencing input was PBMCs. The receptor source for this set is a man in his forties or fifties in good health and CMV-seropositive.

There are a few counts of this clone. The chain employs TRBV6-5 and TRBJ2-1, with 9 bases aligning to TRBD1. The CDR3 runs to 13 residues. The germline CDR1 and CDR2 sequences are MNHEY and SVGAGI. The ends lost 1 base at V and 8 bases at J; junction bases unmatched: 0. CDR3 protein: CASSYWTGDEQFF. Written as DNA, the CDR3 is TGTGCCAGCAGTTACTGGACAGGGGATGAGCAGTTCTTC.

CDR3 amino acids: CASSVRASGGTDTQYF. The CDR3 nucleotides read TGTGCCAGCAGCGTAAGAGCTAGCGGGGGGACAGATACGCAGTATTTT. The chain is built from TRBV9 and TRBJ2-3, with TRBD2 matching 11 bases. The V gene end was trimmed by 1 base and the J gene end by 3 bases; junction bases not matched to a gene: 4. CDR1 and CDR2 from the germline V gene are SGDLS and YYNGEE. The CDR3 runs 16 residues.

The chain joins TRBV10-3 to TRBJ1-5; D unclear. The CDR3 is 12 amino acids. Germline CDR1 is ENHRY and CDR2 is SYGVKD. The V end lost 6 bases, the J end lost 3 bases, and 6 bases lay between the germline ends. CDR3 residues: CAISRNNQPQHF. In nucleotides, the CDR3 is TGTGCCATCAGCCGTAACAATCAGCCCCAGCATTTT.

V is TRBV7-9 and J is TRBJ1-1; D not resolved. The germline gives CDR1 SEHNR, CDR2 FQNEAQ (reference sequence). The V end lost 6 bases, the J end lost 8 bases, and 13 bases lay between the germline ends. The CDR3 is 12 residues long. CDR3 DNA: TGTGCCAGCAGGCTCTCCTCGGGAGAAGCTTTCTTT. The encoded protein is CASRLSSGEAFF.

The CDR3 sequence is CASSSGVSPNEQFF. The CDR3 DNA is TGTGCCAGCAGCTCCGGGGTTTCTCCCAATGAGCAGTTCTTC. This chain uses TRBV7-2 with TRBJ2-1; D may be TRBD2 (5 bases). The CDR3 sequence is 14 residues long. The germline CDR1 and CDR2 sequences are SGHTA and FQGNSA. Trimming shortened V by 4 bases and J by 6 bases, and 13 bases separated the two germline ends.

This rearrangement joins TRBV27 to TRBJ2-7; TRBD1 is a possible D gene (5 bases). The V end was cut by 0 bases, the J end by 4 bases, with 13 bases between. The germline CDR1 and CDR2 sequences are MNHEY and SMNVEV (reference sequence). CDR3 length equals 15 residues. Here the CDR3 reads CASSLSSRAGYEQYF. CDR3 coding DNA: TGTGCCAGCAGTTTATCGAGCAGGGCAGGGTACGAGCAGTACTTC.

The chain carries TRBV7-2 and TRBJ2-7, with D possibly matching TRBD2 (5 bases). CDR3 length equals 13 residues. Germline V CDR1 and CDR2: SGHTA, FQGNSA. V was trimmed by 0 bases and J by 6 bases, leaving 9 bases between them. This chain's CDR3 is CASSLARAREQYF. The CDR3 nucleotides are TGTGCCAGCAGCTTAGCGCGGGCTCGCGAGCAGTACTTC.

The gene calls are TRBV28 and TRBJ1-5; 9 bases map to TRBD1. Germline V gene lookup returns CDR1 MDHEN and CDR2 SYDVKM. There are 21 residues in the CDR3. V lost 1 base, J lost 0 bases, and 16 bases stayed unmatched. The CDR3: CASSLYLRRGQGTYSNQPQHF. The CDR3 DNA reads as TGTGCCAGCAGTTTATATTTGCGACGGGGACAGGGAACTTATAGCAATCAGCCCCAGCATTTT.

The rearrangement uses TRBV28 and TRBJ1-1, with unresolved D. The CDR3 sequence is 13 residues long. V was shortened by 7 bases and J by 7 bases, with 16 bases between the two germline ends. CDR1 and CDR2 from the germline V gene are MDHEN and SYDVKM. CDR3 region: CASTPGGQSEAFF. The CDR3 bases are TGTGCCAGCACCCCTGGAGGGCAGAGTGAAGCTTTCTTT.

V is TRBV19 and J is TRBJ1-5, with TRBD1 identical over 7 bases. CDR1 is LNHDA, CDR2 SQIVND, per germline (reference sequence). The CDR3 covers 15 residues. The trim removed 3 bases at V and 4 bases at J, leaving 6 bases unmatched. The CDR3 DNA sequence: TGTGCCAGTAGTATCGGCTCACAGGGGAATCAGCCCCAGCATTTT. Amino acids: CASSIGSQGNQPQHF.

This rearrangement joins TRBV25-1 to TRBJ2-3; D perhaps matches TRBD2 (6 bases). Between the trimmed V and J ends, which lost 2 bases and 0 bases, there was a span of 12 bases. CDR1 and CDR2 (germline): MGHDK, SYGVNS. There are 16 residues in the CDR3. CDR3 coding DNA: TGTGCCAGCAGTGAAGGGAGGAAAGCCAGCACAGATACGCAGTATTTT. Amino acids: CASSEGRKASTDTQYF.

The rearrangement joins TRBV30 to TRBJ2-7; 8 nucleotides line up with TRBD2. Losses at the gene ends were 2 bases for V and 2 bases for J; bases not matched to a gene: 2. The CDR3 extends over 13 amino acids. Germline assignment: CDR1 GTSNPN and CDR2 SVGIG (reference sequence). DNA of the CDR3: TGTGCCTGGAGTCACGGGGGGGCCTACGAGCAGTACTTC. As protein: CAWSHGGAYEQYF.

The chain combines TRBV4-3 with TRBJ2-5; D is unresolved. Germline V gene lookup returns CDR1 LGHNA and CDR2 YSLEER. CDR3 size: 14 residues. Trimming took 0 bases from V and 1 from J, leaving 6 bases between them. In DNA form, the CDR3 reads TGCGCCAGCAGCCAAGATGCGTCCCAAGAGACCCAGTACTTC. Translation: CASSQDASQETQYF.

The genes are TRBV19 and TRBJ1-4; tentatively, D is TRBD1 (6 bases). The CDR3 contains 14 residues. In germline, CDR1 is LNHDA, CDR2 SQIVND (reference sequence). V lost 7 bases to trimming and J lost 5 bases, with 14 bases between them. CDR3 residues: CASNPGRGNEKLFF. CDR3 coding DNA: TGTGCCAGTAATCCGGGCAGGGGAAATGAAAAACTGTTTTTT.

The chain combines TRBV27 with TRBJ1-2; D possibly corresponds to TRBD1 (5 bases). CDR1 MNHEY and CDR2 SMNVEV come from the germline V gene (reference sequence). The CDR3 consists of 15 residues. V shed 5 bases and J shed 3 bases, with 16 bases lying between them. CDR3 region: CASSPGFRADYGYTF. The CDR3 DNA sequence: TGTGCCAGCAGTCCCGGGTTCAGGGCCGACTATGGCTACACCTTC.

The rearrangement joins TRBV7-3 to TRBJ2-5; TRBD1 matches 7 bases. The V and J ends lost 5 bases and 2 bases, in that order; junction bases with no gene match: 2. The V gene's germline CDR1 is SGHTA and CDR2 FQGTGA. This CDR3 has 13 residues. In DNA form, the CDR3 reads TGTGCCAGCAGCCCGGGACAGCAAGAGACCCAGTACTTC. The encoded protein is CASSPGQQETQYF.

This chain links TRBV18 with TRBJ2-7; D is possibly TRBD1 (6 bases). CDR3 length equals 15 residues. V shed 4 bases and J shed 4 bases, with 17 bases lying between them. Germline CDR1 is KGHSH and CDR2 is LQKENI. The CDR3 region is CASSQGTPRTYEQYF. The DNA for the CDR3 is TGTGCCAGCTCACAGGGGACACCACGGACGTACGAGCAGTACTTC.

This chain links TRBV7-3 with TRBJ1-6; a possible D gene is TRBD1 (6 bases). Germline CDR1 SGHTA, CDR2 FQGTGA. Between the trimmed V and J ends, which lost 5 bases and 10 bases, there was a span of 15 bases. The CDR3 length is 14 residues. The CDR3 spells CASSQGQGVSPLHF. For the CDR3, the DNA is TGTGCCAGCAGCCAGGGACAAGGGGTCTCACCCCTCCACTTT. Together with reference TRBV7-3 and TRBJ1-6, the CDR3 gives the full variable domain: GAGVSQTPSNKVTEKGKYVELRCDPISGHTALYWYRQSLGQGPEFLIYFQGTGAADDSGLPNDRFFAVRPEGSVSTLKIQRTERGDSAVYLCASSQGQGVSPLHFGNGTRLTVT.

The V call is TRBV4-1, the J call TRBJ2-5; D perhaps matches TRBD1 (5 bases). The CDR3 contains 13 residues. Germline values: CDR1 MGHRA, CDR2 YSYEKL. V was trimmed by 3 bases and J by 1 base, leaving 6 bases between them. Here the CDR3 reads CASSQGLQETQYF. DNA of the CDR3: TGCGCCAGCAGCCAGGGGCTCCAAGAGACCCAGTACTTC.

This clone was recorded once. The chain couples TRBV18 to TRBJ1-1, with 11 bases aligning to TRBD1. CDR3 length equals 16 residues. CDR1 and CDR2 (germline): KGHSH, LQKENI. The J segment lost 4 bases and the V segment lost 0 bases, leaving 4 bases of the junction unmatched. The CDR3 region has the DNA TGTGCCAGCTCACCACCGGGGACAGGGGGAAGCACTGAAGCTTTCTTT. Its protein product is CASSPPGTGGSTEAFF.

The J gene is TRBJ1-6, the V gene TRBV13, with TRBD1 matching 7 bases. The CDR3 covers 16 residues. Germline loops: CDR1 PRHDT, CDR2 FYEKMQ (reference sequence). Unmatched junction bases numbered 7, after V lost 5 bases and J lost 3 bases. Written as DNA, the CDR3 is TGTGCCAGCAGCCAAGAAGGACAGGTCTATAATTCACCCCTCCACTTT. Amino acids: CASSQEGQVYNSPLHF.

This sequence joins TRBV19 and TRBJ2-7, with D perhaps matching TRBD1 (6 bases). Trimming took off 1 base at V and 2 bases at J, with 15 bases between the two ends. Germline-derived CDR1 and CDR2 are LNHDA and SQIVND (reference sequence). The CDR3 contains 16 residues. The CDR3 DNA is TGTGCCAGTAGTATAGGGGACAAGGGCTTTCCCTACGAGCAGTACTTC. This sequence encodes CASSIGDKGFPYEQYF. The variable domain in full, completed from reference TRBV19 and TRBJ2-7, reads DGGITQSPKYLFRKEGQNVTLSCEQNLNHDAMYWYRQDPGQGLRLIYYSQIVNDFQKGDIAEGYSVSREKKESFPLTVTSAQKNPTAFYLCASSIGDKGFPYEQYFGPGTRLTVT.

CDR3 in amino acids: CASSLRFPGSYEQYF. CDR3 nucleotides: TGTGCCAGCAGCTTAAGATTCCCGGGGTCGTACGAGCAGTACTTC. This sequence joins TRBV7-2 and TRBJ2-7; tentative D call: TRBD2 (5 bases). The CDR3 spans 15 residues. Germline-derived CDR1 and CDR2 are SGHTA and FQGNSA. With 2 bases removed from V and 4 bases from J, the gap between germline ends came to 15 bases.